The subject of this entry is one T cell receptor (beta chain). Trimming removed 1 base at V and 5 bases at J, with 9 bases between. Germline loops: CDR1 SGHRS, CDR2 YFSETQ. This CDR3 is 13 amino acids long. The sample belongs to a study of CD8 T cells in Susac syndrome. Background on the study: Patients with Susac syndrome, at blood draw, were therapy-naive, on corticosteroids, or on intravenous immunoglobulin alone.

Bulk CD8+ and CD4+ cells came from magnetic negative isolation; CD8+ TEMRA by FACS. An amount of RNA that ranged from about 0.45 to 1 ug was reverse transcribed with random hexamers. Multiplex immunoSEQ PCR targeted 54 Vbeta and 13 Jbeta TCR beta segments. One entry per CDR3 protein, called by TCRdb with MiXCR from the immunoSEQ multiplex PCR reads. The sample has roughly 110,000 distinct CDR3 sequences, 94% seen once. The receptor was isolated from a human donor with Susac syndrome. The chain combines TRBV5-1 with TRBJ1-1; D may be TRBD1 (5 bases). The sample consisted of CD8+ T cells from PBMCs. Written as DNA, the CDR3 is TGCGCCAGCAGCTTGTCAGGGTGGACTGAAGCTTTCTTT. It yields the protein CASSLSGWTEAFF.